The clone carrying this T cell receptor beta chain is a singleton in its sample. Its antigen is not known. The CDR3 spans 13 residues. Germline lookup yields CDR1 SGHAT and CDR2 FQNNGV. V lost 4 bases and J lost 7; bases outside the gene matches: 5. This entry belongs to a study of T cell responses to AZD1222 COVID-19 vaccine. Overall study context: Both about-4-week and about-12-week second-dose recipients were combined. Study outcomes and limitations: Baseline antibody screening turned up just six seropositive AZD1222 recipients. Spike-specific TCR breadth and depth grew following two AZD1222 doses.

The assay was immunoSEQ multiplex PCR, and TCRdb's table has in-frame clones only and misses some. The sample shows about 92,000 clones, around 84% of them seen only once. This sample comprised peripheral blood, obtained on day 0 of AZD1222 vaccination. This chain links TRBV11-2 with TRBJ2-7; 9 bases align to TRBD1. This receptor was taken from an adult in good health. The CDR3 DNA sequence: TGTGCCAGCAGCTCACAGGGGGCAGGGGAGCAGTACTTC. It encodes CASSSQGAGEQYF.